The present T cell receptor beta chain was sequenced within a study of T cell responses to AZD1222 COVID-19 vaccine. Produced via immunoSEQ multiplex PCR; TCRdb's table is partial and in-frame only. There are roughly 79,000 clones in the sample; 92% occur only once, and around 7.1% lies in the top ten. General study points: Spike-specific TCR breadth and depth were elevated following two AZD1222 doses. Just a handful of AZD1222 recipients were seropositive at baseline. Nearly half of unique spike-specific TCRs reportedly avoided B.1.351 and B.1.1.7 mutated regions. White British ancestry dominated among donors, who included more females, and clonal diversity was possibly underestimated.

The CDR3 runs 15 residues. The V gene lost 1 base and the J gene lost 2 bases, with 12 bases spanning the gap. Germline V gives CDR1 SGHTA, CDR2 FQGNSA. As to this clone: Its antigen is as yet unknown.

The gene calls are TRBV7-2 and TRBJ2-7; D tentatively fits TRBD1 or TRBD2 (5 bases each). This specimen was peripheral blood, taken on day 0 of MenACWY control vaccination. The source is an adult in good health. The CDR3 DNA sequence: TGTGCCAGCAGCTTAGGCCCGGGACCGACCTACGAGCAGTACTTC. As protein: CASSLGPGPTYEQYF.